This TCR beta chain was documented in a study of shared clonotypes between healthy human individuals. Comment on this clone: Its specificity is not known.

General study points: Among non-shared clonotypes, generation probabilities were lower than among those shared by all four donors.

With 3 bases clipped from V and 0 bases from J, the junction kept 8 bases outside the gene matches. The CDR3 sequence is 17 residues long. The germline gives CDR1 LNHDA, CDR2 SQIVND (reference sequence). The assay was carried out at the deep level. TCRdb's table, derived via immunoSEQ multiplex PCR, lists solely in-frame clones and lacks some. The repertoire holds some 2,400,000 clones, approximately 96% seen once, with roughly 0.13% in the top ten. This sequence was found in a man between 18 and 35 years old in good health. Sequenced material: naive CD4+ T cells sorted from blood. Subset in this sample: CD45RA+ positively selected. V gene TRBV19 combines with J gene TRBJ1-5; 7 nucleotides match TRBD1. The CDR3 loop is CASSMDDREYSNQPQHF. The CDR3 DNA reads TGTGCCAGTAGTATGGATGACAGGGAGTATAGCAATCAGCCCCAGCATTTT. The full variable domain, completed using reference TRBV19 and TRBJ1-5, is DGGITQSPKYLFRKEGQNVTLSCEQNLNHDAMYWYRQDPGQGLRLIYYSQIVNDFQKGDIAEGYSVSREKKESFPLTVTSAQKNPTAFYLCASSMDDREYSNQPQHFGDGTRLSIL.